The following is a T cell receptor (beta chain) sequence with its context. Sequenced by immunoSEQ multiplex PCR; TCRdb stores in-frame clones only, minus some. This sample yields under 250,000 clones, of which about 80% are seen a single time; about 3.6% belongs to the top ten. With 6 bases clipped from V and 9 bases from J, the junction kept 8 bases outside the gene matches. The CDR3 has 13 residues. Germline CDR1 and CDR2: LGHNT and FRNRAP. This sample stems from a study of blood T cell repertoires in COVID-19. Study details: PBMCs, B-cell-depleted T cells, or T cells were the source of the cDNA or gDNA that made up the material.

Participants, roughly 18 to 90 years old, spanned fewer than 30 US areas. The sequencing sample was made of PBMCs or T cells enriched from blood (not recorded which). The chain couples TRBV12-5 to TRBJ2-1, with 7 bases matching TRBD1. The sequence came from a woman in her forties who had been exposed to COVID-19. Here the CDR3 reads CASGHRQGGEQFF. The CDR3 DNA is TGTGCTAGTGGACACAGACAGGGCGGTGAGCAGTTCTTC.